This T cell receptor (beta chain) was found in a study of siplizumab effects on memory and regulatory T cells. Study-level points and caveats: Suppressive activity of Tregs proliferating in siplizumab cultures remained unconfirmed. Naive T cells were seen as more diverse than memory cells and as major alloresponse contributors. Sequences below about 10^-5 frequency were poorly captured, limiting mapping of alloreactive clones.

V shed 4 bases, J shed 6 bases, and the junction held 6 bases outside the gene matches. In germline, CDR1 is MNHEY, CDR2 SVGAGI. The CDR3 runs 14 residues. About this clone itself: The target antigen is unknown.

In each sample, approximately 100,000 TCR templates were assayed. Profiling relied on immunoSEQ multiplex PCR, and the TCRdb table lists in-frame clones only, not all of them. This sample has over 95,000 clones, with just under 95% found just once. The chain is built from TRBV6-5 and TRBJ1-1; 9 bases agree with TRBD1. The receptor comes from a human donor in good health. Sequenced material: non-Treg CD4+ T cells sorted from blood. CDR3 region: CASSSNRGRSEAFF. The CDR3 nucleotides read TGTGCCAGCAGTTCGAACAGGGGGCGATCTGAAGCTTTCTTT.